One and the same sample provided the 14 T cell receptor beta chains below, sequenced in a study of OX40 agonist ivuxolimab in advanced cancers. The assay was immunoSEQ multiplex PCR, and TCRdb's table has in-frame clones only and misses some. Found here are 65,000 to 85,000 clones, about 88% of them singletons; the top ten hold around 2.4%. This sample comprised CD4+ or CD8+ T cells sorted from blood, obtained in a trial of the OX40 agonist ivuxolimab. These receptors all come from an adult with an advanced solid tumor such as melanoma, head and neck, liver or kidney cancer.

The chain uses TRBV6-6 and TRBJ2-7, with 10 bases lining up with TRBD1. The germline CDR1 and CDR2 sequences are MNHNY and SVGAGI (reference sequence). V was clipped by 2 bases and J by 2 bases; unmatched bases: 3. The CDR3 is 15 residues long. For the CDR3, the DNA is TGTGCCAGCAGTTACGGTGGGACAGGGGCCTACGAGCAGTACTTC. This translates into CASSYGGTGAYEQYF.

The chain recombines TRBV7-9 with TRBJ1-4; 9 positions agree with TRBD1. V lost 4 bases to trimming and J lost 2 bases; unmatched junction nucleotides: 2. Germline loops: CDR1 SEHNR, CDR2 FQNEAQ (reference sequence). There are 15 residues in the CDR3. The CDR3 DNA reads TGTGCCAGCAGCTCGGGACAGGGTACTAATGAAAAACTGTTTTTT. Its protein is CASSSGQGTNEKLFF.

A note on this clone: The junction does not match germline at one end; this may be a read error. The sample has other DNA sequences that encode this CDR3 too. CDR3 sequence reads: CASSLEPNEKLFF. The CDR3, as DNA: TGTGCCAGTAGCTTGGAGCCAAATGAAAAACTGTTTTTT. The chain links TRBV7-2 to TRBJ1-4; no firm D call. The CDR3 has 13 residues. Germline values: CDR1 SGHTA, CDR2 FQGNSA.

This clone was detected a few times. V is TRBV6-6 and J is TRBJ2-3; 7 nucleotides align to TRBD2. CDR3 length: 15 residues. J lost 7 bases, V lost 6 bases, and 13 bases had no gene match. Germline CDR1 reads MNHNY; CDR2 reads SVGAGI (reference sequence). CDR3 DNA sequence: TGTGCCAGCAGAGAAGGGCCTAGCGGAATAAATACGCAGTATTTT. Amino acid sequence: CASREGPSGINTQYF.

This chain joins TRBV7-2 and TRBJ1-2; D possibly corresponds to TRBD1 (6 bases). CDR1 and CDR2 (germline): SGHTA, FQGNSA. The CDR3 runs 13 residues. Trimming stripped 5 bases from V and 7 bases from J, with 14 bases between. The CDR3 DNA sequence: TGTGCCAGCAGCCTCCAGGGGTTAAGTGGCTACACCTTC. This codes for CASSLQGLSGYTF.

The chain combines TRBV7-9 with TRBJ2-1, with 12 bases aligning to TRBD2. The CDR3 consists of 13 residues. The J segment lost 10 bases and the V segment lost 6 bases, leaving 4 bases of the junction unmatched. Germline lookup yields CDR1 SEHNR and CDR2 FQNEAQ (reference sequence). The CDR3 spells CASSPGLAGEQFF. DNA of the CDR3: TGTGCCAGCAGTCCCGGACTAGCGGGAGAGCAGTTCTTC.

The chain combines TRBV11-2 with TRBJ2-6; D not resolved. CDR3 length: 15 amino acids. V shed 3 bases and J shed 4 bases, with 10 bases lying between them. CDR1 SGHAT and CDR2 FQNNGV come from the germline V gene. DNA of the CDR3: TGTGCCAGCAGCTTCGAGGTACCCGGGGCCAACGTCCTGACTTTC. Translating gives CASSFEVPGANVLTF.

The chain employs TRBV19 and TRBJ2-5; TRBD2 matches 7 bases. This CDR3 is 14 amino acids long. Germline trimming cut 6 bases from V and 0 bases from J; bases unmatched to any gene: 4. CDR1 and CDR2 (germline): LNHDA, SQIVND (reference sequence). The CDR3 nucleotides are TGTGCCAGTAGCTCCGGGACTAACCAAGAGACCCAGTACTTC. This sequence encodes CASSSGTNQETQYF. The full variable domain, rest sourced from reference TRBV19 and TRBJ2-5, is DGGITQSPKYLFRKEGQNVTLSCEQNLNHDAMYWYRQDPGQGLRLIYYSQIVNDFQKGDIAEGYSVSREKKESFPLTVTSAQKNPTAFYLCASSSGTNQETQYFGPGTRLLVL.

The V call is TRBV9, the J call TRBJ1-4; no definite D call. Germline CDR1 is SGDLS and CDR2 is YYNGEE. The CDR3 extends over 17 amino acids. Deletions cut 4 bases from V and 0 bases from J, with 16 bases between. The CDR3 nucleotides read TGTGCCAGCAGCCCGAGACAAAGACTAGCAACTAATGAAAAACTGTTTTTT. Its translation: CASSPRQRLATNEKLFF.

The rearrangement joins TRBV7-6 to TRBJ2-2; D uncertain. The CDR3 sequence is 16 residues long. Trimming left V 1 base short and J 0 bases short, with 9 bases between. The germline V gene encodes CDR1 SGHVS and CDR2 FNYEAQ. This CDR3 reads CASSLEVGSNTGELFF. The CDR3 DNA sequence: TGTGCCAGCAGCTTAGAGGTGGGCTCGAACACCGGGGAGCTGTTTTTT.

V gene TRBV5-8 combines with J gene TRBJ1-4, with D uncertain. The CDR3 runs to 14 residues. V lost 2 bases, J lost 8 bases, and 13 bases lay in between. Germline CDR1 SGHTS, CDR2 YDEGEE. CDR3 sequence: CASSLTQAREKLFF. The CDR3 DNA reads as TGTGCCAGCAGCTTAACCCAAGCCAGAGAAAAACTGTTTTTT.

The gene calls are TRBV5-8 and TRBJ2-7, with 8 bases lining up with TRBD1. This CDR3 has 14 amino acids. Trimming cost V 2 bases and J 2 bases; bases outside gene matches: 3. In germline, CDR1 is SGHTS, CDR2 YDEGEE. The CDR3 is CASSLQGGPYEQYF. CDR3 DNA sequence: TGTGCCAGCAGCTTACAGGGGGGACCCTACGAGCAGTACTTC.

The chain employs TRBV19 and TRBJ1-2; D is unclear. V was clipped by 5 bases and J by 1 base, with 5 bases between them. Germline CDR1 and CDR2: LNHDA and SQIVND (reference sequence). This CDR3 comprises 12 residues. CDR3 DNA sequence: TGTGCCAGTAGTCAAAGTAACTATGGCTACACCTTC. This translates into CASSQSNYGYTF. The whole variable domain, filled in from reference TRBV19 and TRBJ1-2, reads DGGITQSPKYLFRKEGQNVTLSCEQNLNHDAMYWYRQDPGQGLRLIYYSQIVNDFQKGDIAEGYSVSREKKESFPLTVTSAQKNPTAFYLCASSQSNYGYTFGSGTRLTVV.

This rearrangement joins TRBV30 to TRBJ2-5, with D maybe TRBD1 (8 bases). The CDR3 is 14 residues long. The germline V gene has CDR1 GTSNPN and CDR2 SVGIG (reference sequence). V was clipped by 3 bases and J by 5 bases, with 16 bases between them. CDR3 protein: CAWRKTGGGETQYF. As DNA, the CDR3 is TGTGCCTGGAGAAAAACAGGGGGGGGCGAGACCCAGTACTTC.